This record concerns one T cell receptor (beta chain) sequence. What it binds is unknown. This entry comes from a study of CXCR3-negative and CXCR3-positive naive CD8 T cells. Naive CD8+ T cells showed a CD45RO-CCR7+CD27+CD95- phenotype. The CDR3 sequence is 18 residues long. Germline V CDR1 and CDR2: MNHEY, SMNVEV (reference sequence). Study outcomes and limitations: Comparison of naive CXCR3-negative and CXCR3-positive cells revealed similar TRBV-TRBJ usage, while memory cells differed. TCR strength was inferred from TRB CDR3 properties, while surface CD5 was comparable between naive subsets. Against CXCR3-negative naive cells, CXCR3-positive naive cells showed more hydrophobic TRB CDR3s.

Researchers prepared the TRB cDNA libraries using 5' RACE with UMI labels. TCRdb reworked the 5' RACE reads into one entry per CDR3 protein, no DNA. The sample data list approximately 66,000 distinct CDR3 sequences. This clonotype was sampled from a human donor in good health. Some clones in this sample may be carry-over from other donors' samples. Sample: naive CXCR3- CD8+ T cells from blood. This sample's subset: CD45RO-CCR7+CD27+CD95- naive CD8+ T cells lacking CXCR3 (TNR3-). The chain carries TRBV27 and TRBJ2-7; without DNA, the TCRdb call of TRBD2 cannot be checked. This CDR3 reads CASSSLPPGTSGRYEQYF.